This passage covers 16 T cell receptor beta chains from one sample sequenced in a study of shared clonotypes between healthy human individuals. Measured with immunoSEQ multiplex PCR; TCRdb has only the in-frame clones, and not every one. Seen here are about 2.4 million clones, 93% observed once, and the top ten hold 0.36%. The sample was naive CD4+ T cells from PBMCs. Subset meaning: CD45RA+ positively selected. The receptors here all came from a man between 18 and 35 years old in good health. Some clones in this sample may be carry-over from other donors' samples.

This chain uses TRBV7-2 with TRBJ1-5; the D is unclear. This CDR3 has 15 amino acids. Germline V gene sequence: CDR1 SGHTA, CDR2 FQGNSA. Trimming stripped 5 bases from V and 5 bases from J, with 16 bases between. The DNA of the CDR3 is TGTGCCAGCAGCCCGGGTCATCAGGTTCATCAGCCCCAGCATTTT. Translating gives CASSPGHQVHQPQHF.

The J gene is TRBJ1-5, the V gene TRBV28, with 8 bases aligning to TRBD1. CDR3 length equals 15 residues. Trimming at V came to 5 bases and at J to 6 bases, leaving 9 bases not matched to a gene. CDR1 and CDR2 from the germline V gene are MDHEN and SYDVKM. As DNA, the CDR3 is TGTGCCAGCAGTGGGGGACAGGAGCGGTTTCAGCCCCAGCATTTT. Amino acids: CASSGGQERFQPQHF. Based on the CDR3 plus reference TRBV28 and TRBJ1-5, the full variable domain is DVKVTQSSRYLVKRTGEKVFLECVQDMDHENMFWYRQDPGLGLRLIYFSYDVKMKEKGDIPEGYSVSREKKERFSLILESASTNQTSMYLCASSGGQERFQPQHFGDGTRLSIL.

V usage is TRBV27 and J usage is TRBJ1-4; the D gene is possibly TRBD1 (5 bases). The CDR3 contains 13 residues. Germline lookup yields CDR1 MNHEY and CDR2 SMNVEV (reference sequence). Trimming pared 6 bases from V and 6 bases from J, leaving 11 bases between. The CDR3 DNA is TGTGCCAGCAGGCAGGGCTTTTATGAAAAACTGTTTTTT. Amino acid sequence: CASRQGFYEKLFF.

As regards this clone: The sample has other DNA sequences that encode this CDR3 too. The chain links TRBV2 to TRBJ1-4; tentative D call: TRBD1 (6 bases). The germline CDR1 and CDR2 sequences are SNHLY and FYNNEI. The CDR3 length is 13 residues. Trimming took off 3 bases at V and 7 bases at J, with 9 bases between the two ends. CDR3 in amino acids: CASSDRGGEKLFF. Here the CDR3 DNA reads TGTGCCAGCAGTGACAGGGGTGGTGAAAAACTGTTTTTT. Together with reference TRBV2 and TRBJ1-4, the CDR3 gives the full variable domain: EPEVTQTPSHQVTQMGQEVILRCVPISNHLYFYWYRQILGQKVEFLVSFYNNEISEKSEIFDDQFSVERPDGSNFTLKIRSTKLEDSAMYFCASSDRGGEKLFFGSGTQLSVL.

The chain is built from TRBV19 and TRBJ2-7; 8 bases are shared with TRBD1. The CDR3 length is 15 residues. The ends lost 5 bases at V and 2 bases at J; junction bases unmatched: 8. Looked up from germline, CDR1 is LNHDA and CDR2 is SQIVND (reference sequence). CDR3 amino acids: CASSAPGTGAYEQYF. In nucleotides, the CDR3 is TGTGCCAGTAGTGCCCCCGGGACAGGAGCCTACGAGCAGTACTTC.

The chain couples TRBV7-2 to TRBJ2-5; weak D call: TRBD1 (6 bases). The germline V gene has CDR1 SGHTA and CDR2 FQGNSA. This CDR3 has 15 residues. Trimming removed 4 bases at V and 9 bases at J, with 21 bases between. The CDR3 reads CASSSARTVTLAQYF. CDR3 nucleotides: TGTGCCAGCAGCTCCGCACGGACAGTGACCTTGGCCCAGTACTTC.

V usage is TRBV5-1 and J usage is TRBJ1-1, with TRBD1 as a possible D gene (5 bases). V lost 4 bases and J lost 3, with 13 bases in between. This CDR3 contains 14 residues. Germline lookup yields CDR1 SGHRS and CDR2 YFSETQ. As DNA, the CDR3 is TGCGCCAGCAGCCCCAGGGTGGGGGACACTGAAGCTTTCTTT. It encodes CASSPRVGDTEAFF.

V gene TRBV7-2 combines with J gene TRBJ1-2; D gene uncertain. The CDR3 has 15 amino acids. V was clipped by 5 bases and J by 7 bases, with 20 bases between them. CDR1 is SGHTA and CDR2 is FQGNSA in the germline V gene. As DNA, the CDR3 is TGTGCCAGCAGCCCAGACGGGTATAGCTTAGGTGGCTACACCTTC. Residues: CASSPDGYSLGGYTF.

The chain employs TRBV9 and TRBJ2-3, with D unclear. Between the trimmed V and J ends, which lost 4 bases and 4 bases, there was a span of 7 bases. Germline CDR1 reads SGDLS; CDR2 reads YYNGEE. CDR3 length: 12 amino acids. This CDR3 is CASSHSPDTQYF. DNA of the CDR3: TGTGCCAGCAGCCATAGCCCAGATACGCAGTATTTT.

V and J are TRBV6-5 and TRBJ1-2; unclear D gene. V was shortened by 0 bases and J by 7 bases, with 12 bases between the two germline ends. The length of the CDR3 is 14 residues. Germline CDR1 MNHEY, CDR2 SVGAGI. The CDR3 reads CASSYSTGRSGYTF. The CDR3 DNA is TGTGCCAGCAGTTACTCGACTGGGCGGTCTGGCTACACCTTC.

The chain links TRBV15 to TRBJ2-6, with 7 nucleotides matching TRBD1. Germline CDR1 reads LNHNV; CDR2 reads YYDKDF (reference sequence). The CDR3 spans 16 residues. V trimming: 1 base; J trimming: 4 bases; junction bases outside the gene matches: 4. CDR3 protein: CATSRGTGPGANVLTF. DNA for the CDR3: TGTGCCACCAGCAGAGGGACAGGTCCCGGGGCCAACGTCCTGACTTTC. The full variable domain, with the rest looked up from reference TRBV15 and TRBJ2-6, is DAMVIQNPRYQVTQFGKPVTLSCSQTLNHNVMYWYQQKSSQAPKLLFHYYDKDFNNEADTPDNFQSRRPNTSFCFLDIRSPGLGDTAMYLCATSRGTGPGANVLTFGAGSRLTVL.

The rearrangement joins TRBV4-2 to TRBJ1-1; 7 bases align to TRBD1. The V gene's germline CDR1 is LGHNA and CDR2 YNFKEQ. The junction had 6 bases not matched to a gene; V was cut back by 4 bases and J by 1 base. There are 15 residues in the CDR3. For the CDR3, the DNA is TGTGCCAGCAGCCCTATACAGGGGACGAACACTGAAGCTTTCTTT. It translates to CASSPIQGTNTEAFF.

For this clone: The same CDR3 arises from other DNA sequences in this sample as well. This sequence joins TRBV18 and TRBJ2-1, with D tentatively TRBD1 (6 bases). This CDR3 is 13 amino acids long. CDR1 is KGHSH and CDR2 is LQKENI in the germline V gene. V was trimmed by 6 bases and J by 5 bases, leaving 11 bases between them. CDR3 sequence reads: CASSPGQDNEQFF. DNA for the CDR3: TGTGCCAGCTCCCCGGGACAAGACAATGAGCAGTTCTTC.

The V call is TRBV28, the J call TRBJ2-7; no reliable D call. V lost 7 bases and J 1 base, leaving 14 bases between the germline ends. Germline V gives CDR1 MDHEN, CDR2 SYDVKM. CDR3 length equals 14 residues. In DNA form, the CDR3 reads TGTGCCAGCATTATGGCTGGGCCGTCCTACGAGCAGTACTTC. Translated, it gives CASIMAGPSYEQYF.

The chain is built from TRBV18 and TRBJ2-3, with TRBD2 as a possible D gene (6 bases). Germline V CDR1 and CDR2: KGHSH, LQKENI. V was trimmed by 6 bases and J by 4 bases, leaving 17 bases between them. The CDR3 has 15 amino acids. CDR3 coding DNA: TGTGCCAGCTCGATGATCGGGGGTGAGGCAGATACGCAGTATTTT. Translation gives CASSMIGGEADTQYF. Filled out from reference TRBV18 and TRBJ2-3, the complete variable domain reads NAGVMQNPRHLVRRRGQEARLRCSPMKGHSHVYWYRQLPEEGLKFMVYLQKENIIDESGMPKERFSAEFPKEGPSILRIQQVVRGDSAAYFCASSMIGGEADTQYFGPGTRLTVL.

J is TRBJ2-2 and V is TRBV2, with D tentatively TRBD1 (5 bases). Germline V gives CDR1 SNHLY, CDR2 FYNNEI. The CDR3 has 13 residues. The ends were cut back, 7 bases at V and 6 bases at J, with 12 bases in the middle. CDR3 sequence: CASTTRGAGELFF. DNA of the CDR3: TGTGCCAGCACCACAAGGGGCGCCGGGGAGCTGTTTTTT.